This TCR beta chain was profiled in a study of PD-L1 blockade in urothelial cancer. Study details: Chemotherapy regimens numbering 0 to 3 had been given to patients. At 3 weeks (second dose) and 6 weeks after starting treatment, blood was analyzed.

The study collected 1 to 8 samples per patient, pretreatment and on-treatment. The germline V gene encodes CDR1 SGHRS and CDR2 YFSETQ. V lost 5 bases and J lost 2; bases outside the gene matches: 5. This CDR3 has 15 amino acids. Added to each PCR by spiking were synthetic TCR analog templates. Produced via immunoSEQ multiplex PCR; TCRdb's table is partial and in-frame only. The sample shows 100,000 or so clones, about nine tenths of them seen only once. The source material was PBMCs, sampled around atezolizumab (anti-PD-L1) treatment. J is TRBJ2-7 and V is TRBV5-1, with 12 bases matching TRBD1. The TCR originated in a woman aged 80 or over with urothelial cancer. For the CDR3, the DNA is TGCGCCAGCAGGGGAGGGACAGGGGGCCCCTACGAGCAGTACTTC. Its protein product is CASRGGTGGPYEQYF.